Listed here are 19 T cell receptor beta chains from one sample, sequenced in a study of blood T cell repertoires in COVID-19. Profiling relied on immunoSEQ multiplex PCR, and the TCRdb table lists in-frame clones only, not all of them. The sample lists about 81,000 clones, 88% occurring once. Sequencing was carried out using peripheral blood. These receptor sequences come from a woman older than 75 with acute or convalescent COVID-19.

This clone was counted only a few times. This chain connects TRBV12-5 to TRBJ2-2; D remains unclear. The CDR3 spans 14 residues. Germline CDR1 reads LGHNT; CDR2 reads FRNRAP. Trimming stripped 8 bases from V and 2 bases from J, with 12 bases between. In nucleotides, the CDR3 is TGTGCTAGTACCCCTCGCGAAAACACCGGGGAGCTGTTTTTT. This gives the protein CASTPRENTGELFF.

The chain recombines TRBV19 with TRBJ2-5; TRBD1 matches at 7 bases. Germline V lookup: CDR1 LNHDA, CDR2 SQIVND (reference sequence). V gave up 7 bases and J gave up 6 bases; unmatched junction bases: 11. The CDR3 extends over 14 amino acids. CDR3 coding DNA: TGTGCCAGTACCCCAGGGGGTGATACAAAGACCCAGTACTTC. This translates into CASTPGGDTKTQYF.

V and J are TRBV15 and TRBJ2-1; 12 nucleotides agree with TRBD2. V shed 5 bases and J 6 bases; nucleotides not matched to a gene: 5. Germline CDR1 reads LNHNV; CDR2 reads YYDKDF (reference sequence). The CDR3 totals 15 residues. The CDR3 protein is CATSPRLAGVNEQFF. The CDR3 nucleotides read TGTGCCACCAGCCCGCGACTAGCGGGGGTCAATGAGCAGTTCTTC. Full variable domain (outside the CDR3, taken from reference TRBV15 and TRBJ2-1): DAMVIQNPRYQVTQFGKPVTLSCSQTLNHNVMYWYQQKSSQAPKLLFHYYDKDFNNEADTPDNFQSRRPNTSFCFLDIRSPGLGDTAMYLCATSPRLAGVNEQFFGPGTRLTVL.

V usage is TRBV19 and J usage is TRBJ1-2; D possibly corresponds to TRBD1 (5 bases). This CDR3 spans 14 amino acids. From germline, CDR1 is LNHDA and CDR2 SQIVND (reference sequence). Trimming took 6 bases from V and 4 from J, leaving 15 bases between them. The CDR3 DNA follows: TGTGCCAGTAGGACTCGGGACTCCCTCTATGGCTACACCTTC. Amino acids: CASRTRDSLYGYTF.

The CDR3 is CASSLALESTDTQYF. In DNA form, the CDR3 reads TGTGCCAGCAGCTTAGCACTGGAGAGCACAGATACGCAGTATTTT. V is TRBV11-1 and J is TRBJ2-3; D gene uncertain. This CDR3 has 15 amino acids. CDR1 is SGHAT and CDR2 is FQDESV in the germline V gene (reference sequence). Trimming pared 0 bases from V and 0 bases from J, leaving 7 bases between.

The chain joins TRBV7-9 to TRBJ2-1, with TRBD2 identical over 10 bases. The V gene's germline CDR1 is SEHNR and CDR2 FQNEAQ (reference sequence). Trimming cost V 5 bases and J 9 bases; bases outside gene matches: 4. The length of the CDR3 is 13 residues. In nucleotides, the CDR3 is TGTGCCAGCAGCCCGAGCGGGAGGGGTGAGCAGTTCTTC. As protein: CASSPSGRGEQFF.

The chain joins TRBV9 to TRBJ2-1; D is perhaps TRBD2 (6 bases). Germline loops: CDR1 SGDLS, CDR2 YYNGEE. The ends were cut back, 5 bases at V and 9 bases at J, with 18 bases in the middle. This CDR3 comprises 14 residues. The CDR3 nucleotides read TGTGCCAGCAGGTCGGAGGGCCGCGGAGGTGAGCAGTTCTTC. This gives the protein CASRSEGRGGEQFF.

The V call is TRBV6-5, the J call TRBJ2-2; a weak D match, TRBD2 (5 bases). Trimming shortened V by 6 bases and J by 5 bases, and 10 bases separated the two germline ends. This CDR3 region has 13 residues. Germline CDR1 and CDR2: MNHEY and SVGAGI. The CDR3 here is CASRSTGTGELFF. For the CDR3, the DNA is TGTGCCAGCAGATCGACGGGAACCGGGGAGCTGTTTTTT.

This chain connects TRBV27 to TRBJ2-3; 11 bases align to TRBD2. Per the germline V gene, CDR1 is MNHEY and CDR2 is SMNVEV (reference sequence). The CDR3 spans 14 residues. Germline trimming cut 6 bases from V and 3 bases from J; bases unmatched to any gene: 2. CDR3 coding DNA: TGTGCCAGCAGAACTAGCGGGAGAACAGATACGCAGTATTTT. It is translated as CASRTSGRTDTQYF.

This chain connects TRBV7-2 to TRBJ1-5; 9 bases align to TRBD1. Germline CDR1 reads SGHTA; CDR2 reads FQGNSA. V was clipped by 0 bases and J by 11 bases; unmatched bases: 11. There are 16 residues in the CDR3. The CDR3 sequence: CASSLAPTGGGFAQHF. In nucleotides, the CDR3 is TGTGCCAGCAGCTTAGCACCAACAGGGGGCGGCTTTGCCCAGCATTTT.

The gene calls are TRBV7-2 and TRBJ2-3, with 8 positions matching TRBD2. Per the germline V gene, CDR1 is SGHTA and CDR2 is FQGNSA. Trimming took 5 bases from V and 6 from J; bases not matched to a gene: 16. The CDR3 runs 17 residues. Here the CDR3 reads CASSPRGTSSSADTQYF. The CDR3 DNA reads TGTGCCAGCAGCCCTAGGGGGACTAGTTCCTCCGCCGATACGCAGTATTTT.

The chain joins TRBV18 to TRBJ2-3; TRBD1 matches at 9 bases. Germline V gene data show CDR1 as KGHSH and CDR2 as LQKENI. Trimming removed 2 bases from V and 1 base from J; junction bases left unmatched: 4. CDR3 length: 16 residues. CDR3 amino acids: CASSPRDREGTDTQYF. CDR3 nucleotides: TGTGCCAGCTCACCAAGGGACAGGGAAGGCACAGATACGCAGTATTTT. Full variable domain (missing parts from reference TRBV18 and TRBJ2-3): NAGVMQNPRHLVRRRGQEARLRCSPMKGHSHVYWYRQLPEEGLKFMVYLQKENIIDESGMPKERFSAEFPKEGPSILRIQQVVRGDSAAYFCASSPRDREGTDTQYFGPGTRLTVL.

The CDR3 spells CASSYQTGELFF. CDR3 sequence (DNA): TGTGCCAGCAGTTACCAAACCGGGGAGCTGTTTTTT. The gene calls are TRBV6-5 and TRBJ2-2; D gene unclear. CDR3 length equals 12 residues. V was trimmed by 2 bases and J by 5 bases, leaving 3 bases between them. Looked up from germline, CDR1 is MNHEY and CDR2 is SVGAGI.

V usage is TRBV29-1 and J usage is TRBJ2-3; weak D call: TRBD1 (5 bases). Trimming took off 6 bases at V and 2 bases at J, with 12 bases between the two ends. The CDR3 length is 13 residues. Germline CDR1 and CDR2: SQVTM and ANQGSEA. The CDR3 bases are TGCAGCGTGCTTAAAGGGGACACAGATACGCAGTATTTT. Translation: CSVLKGDTDTQYF.

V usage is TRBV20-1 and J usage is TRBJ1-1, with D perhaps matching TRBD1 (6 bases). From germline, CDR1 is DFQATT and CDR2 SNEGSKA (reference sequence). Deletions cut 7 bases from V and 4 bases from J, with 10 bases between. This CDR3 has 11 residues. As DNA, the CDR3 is TGCAGTGTACTACAGGGCACTGAAGCTTTCTTT. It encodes CSVLQGTEAFF.

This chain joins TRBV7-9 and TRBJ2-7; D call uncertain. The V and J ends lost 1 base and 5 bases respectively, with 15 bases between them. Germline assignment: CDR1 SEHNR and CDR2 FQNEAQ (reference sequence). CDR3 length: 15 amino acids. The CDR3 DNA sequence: TGTGCCAGCAGCTTAGGAACAGTCCCCCTCCACGAGCAGTACTTC. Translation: CASSLGTVPLHEQYF.

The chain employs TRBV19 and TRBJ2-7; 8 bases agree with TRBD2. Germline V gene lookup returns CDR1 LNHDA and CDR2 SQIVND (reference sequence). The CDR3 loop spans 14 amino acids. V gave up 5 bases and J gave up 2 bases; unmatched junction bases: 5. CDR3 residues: CASSSGGPAYEQYF. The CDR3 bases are TGTGCCAGTAGTTCGGGAGGGCCGGCCTACGAGCAGTACTTC.

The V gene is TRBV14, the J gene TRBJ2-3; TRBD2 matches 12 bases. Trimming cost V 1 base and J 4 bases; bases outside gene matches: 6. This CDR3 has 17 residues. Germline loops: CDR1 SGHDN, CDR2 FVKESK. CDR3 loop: CASSQGGLAGLSDTQYF. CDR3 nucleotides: TGTGCCAGCAGCCAAGGAGGACTAGCGGGATTGTCAGATACGCAGTATTTT.

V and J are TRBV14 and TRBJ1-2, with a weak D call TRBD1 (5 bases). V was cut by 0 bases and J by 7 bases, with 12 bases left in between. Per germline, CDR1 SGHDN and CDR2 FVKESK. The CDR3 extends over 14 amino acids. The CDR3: CASSQDLGGFGYTF. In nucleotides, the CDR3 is TGTGCCAGCAGCCAAGATCTGGGGGGGTTTGGCTACACCTTC.